What follows describes a single T cell receptor (beta chain). Its antigen is unidentified. The data derive from a study of response to subunit inactivated influenza vaccine. Study-wide points: Authors suggested that a seasonal influenza vaccination recruits few new T cells each time.

The CDR3 totals 15 residues. V was shortened by 0 bases and J by 7 bases, with 12 bases between the two germline ends. TCRdb redid the calling of the RT-PCR reads with MiXCR, one entry per CDR3 protein. The sample includes around 470,000 distinct CDR3 sequences, under 8.5% of them seen just once. The receptor was derived from a man aged 45-69 years who received an inactivated influenza vaccine. This material consisted of PBMCs from blood, taken about 24 months after vaccination. The chain joins TRBV12-3 or TRBV12-4 to TRBJ2-2, with D possibly being TRBD1 (5 bases). For the CDR3, the DNA is TGTGCCAGCAGTTTAGCGGGAACAGGTCACGGGGAGCTGTTTTTT. Amino acids: CASSLAGTGHGELFF.